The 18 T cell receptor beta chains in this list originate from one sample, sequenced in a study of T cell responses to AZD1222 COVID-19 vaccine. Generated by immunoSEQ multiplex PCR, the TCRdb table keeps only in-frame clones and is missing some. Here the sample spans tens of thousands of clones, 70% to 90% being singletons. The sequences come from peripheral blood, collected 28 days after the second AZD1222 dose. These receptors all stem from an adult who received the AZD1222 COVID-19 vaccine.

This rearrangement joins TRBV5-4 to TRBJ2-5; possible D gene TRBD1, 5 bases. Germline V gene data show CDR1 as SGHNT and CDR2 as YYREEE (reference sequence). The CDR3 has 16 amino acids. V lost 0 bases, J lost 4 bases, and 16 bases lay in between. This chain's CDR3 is CASSLGAEQTGETQYF. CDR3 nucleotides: TGTGCCAGCAGCTTGGGGGCAGAACAAACAGGAGAGACCCAGTACTTC.

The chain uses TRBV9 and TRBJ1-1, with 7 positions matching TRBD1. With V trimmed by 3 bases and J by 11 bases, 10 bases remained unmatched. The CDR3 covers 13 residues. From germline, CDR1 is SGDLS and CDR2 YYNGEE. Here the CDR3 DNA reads TGTGCCAGCAGCGAGCAGGGGGAAGCCAAGGCTTTCTTT. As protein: CASSEQGEAKAFF.

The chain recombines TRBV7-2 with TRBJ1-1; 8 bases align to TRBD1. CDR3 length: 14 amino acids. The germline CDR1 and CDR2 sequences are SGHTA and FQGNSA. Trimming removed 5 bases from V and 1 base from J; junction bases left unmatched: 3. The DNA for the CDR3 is TGTGCCAGCAGCCAGGGGGCCGGGAACACTGAAGCTTTCTTT. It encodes CASSQGAGNTEAFF.

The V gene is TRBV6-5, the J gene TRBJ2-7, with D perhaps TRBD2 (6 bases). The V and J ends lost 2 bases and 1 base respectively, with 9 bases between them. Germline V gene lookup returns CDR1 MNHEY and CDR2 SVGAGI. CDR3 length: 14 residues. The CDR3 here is CASSYGGASYEQYF. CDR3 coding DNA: TGTGCCAGCAGTTACGGCGGGGCTTCCTACGAGCAGTACTTC.

This CDR3 reads CASSLLSGDTGELFF. The DNA for the CDR3 is TGCGCCAGCAGCCTCCTGAGTGGGGACACCGGGGAGCTGTTTTTT. This chain uses TRBV4-1 with TRBJ2-2; D is undetermined. Germline values: CDR1 MGHRA, CDR2 YSYEKL. This CDR3 is built from 15 residues. V was shortened by 4 bases and J by 3 bases, with 12 bases between the two germline ends.

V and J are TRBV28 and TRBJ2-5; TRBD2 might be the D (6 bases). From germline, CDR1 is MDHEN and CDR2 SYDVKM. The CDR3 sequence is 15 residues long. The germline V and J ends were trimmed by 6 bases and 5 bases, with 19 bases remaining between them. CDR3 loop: CASSDAGLIGETQYF. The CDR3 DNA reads TGTGCCAGCAGCGACGCGGGGCTCATAGGGGAGACCCAGTACTTC.

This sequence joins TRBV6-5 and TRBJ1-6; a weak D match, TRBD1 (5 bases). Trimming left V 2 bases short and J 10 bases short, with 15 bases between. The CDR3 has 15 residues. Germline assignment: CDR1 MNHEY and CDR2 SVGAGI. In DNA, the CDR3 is TGTGCCAGCAGTTACGGCCAGGGCTTTAGGTCACCCCTCCACTTT. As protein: CASSYGQGFRSPLHF.

The CDR3 DNA follows: TGTGCCAGCAGCTTATCAGGACAGCCTCATTCACCCCTCCACTTT. As protein: CASSLSGQPHSPLHF. V usage is TRBV7-9 and J usage is TRBJ1-6; D is perhaps TRBD1 (6 bases). V lost 2 bases to trimming and J lost 8 bases, with 13 bases between them. Germline-derived CDR1 and CDR2 are SEHNR and FQNEAQ (reference sequence). The CDR3 runs to 15 residues. The full variable domain, in which reference TRBV7-9 and TRBJ1-6 provide the parts outside the CDR3, is DTGVSQNPRHKITKRGQNVTFRCDPISEHNRLYWYRQTLGQGPEFLTYFQNEAQLEKSRLLSDRFSAERPKGSFSTLEIQRTEQGDSAMYLCASSLSGQPHSPLHFGNGTRLTVT.

In DNA, the CDR3 is TGCGCCAGCAGCCAAGATCTTAGCAGGGGGGGACAGCCCCAGCATTTT. Translation: CASSQDLSRGGQPQHF. The chain links TRBV4-1 to TRBJ1-5; the match to TRBD1 covers 7 bases. V lost 0 bases, J lost 7 bases, and 9 bases stayed unmatched. CDR1 is MGHRA and CDR2 is YSYEKL in the germline V gene. The length of the CDR3 is 16 residues.

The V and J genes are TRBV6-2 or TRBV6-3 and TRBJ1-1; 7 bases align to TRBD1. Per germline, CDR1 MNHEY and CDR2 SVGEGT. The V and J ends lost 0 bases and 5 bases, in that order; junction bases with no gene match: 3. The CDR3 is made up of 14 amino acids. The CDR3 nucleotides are TGTGCCAGCAGTTACTCCACAGGGGCAACTGAAGCTTTCTTT. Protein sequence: CASSYSTGATEAFF.

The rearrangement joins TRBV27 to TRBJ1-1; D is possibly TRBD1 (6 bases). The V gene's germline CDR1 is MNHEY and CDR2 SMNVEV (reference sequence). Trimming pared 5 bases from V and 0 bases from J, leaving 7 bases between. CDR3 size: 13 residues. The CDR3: CASSRQVNTEAFF. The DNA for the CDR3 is TGTGCCAGCAGTAGACAGGTGAACACTGAAGCTTTCTTT.

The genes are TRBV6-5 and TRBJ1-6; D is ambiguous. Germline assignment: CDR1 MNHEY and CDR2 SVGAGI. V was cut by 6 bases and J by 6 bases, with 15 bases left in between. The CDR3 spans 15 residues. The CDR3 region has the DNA TGTGCCAGCAGAGCCCTCCCCGGCCCTAATTCACCCCTCCACTTT. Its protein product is CASRALPGPNSPLHF.

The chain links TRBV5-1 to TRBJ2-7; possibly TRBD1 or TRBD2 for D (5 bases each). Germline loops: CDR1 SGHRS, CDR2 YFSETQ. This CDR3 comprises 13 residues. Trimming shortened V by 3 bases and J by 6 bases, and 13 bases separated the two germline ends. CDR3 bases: TGCGCCAGCAGCTCCAGGGTGGGACCCGAGCAGTACTTC. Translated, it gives CASSSRVGPEQYF.

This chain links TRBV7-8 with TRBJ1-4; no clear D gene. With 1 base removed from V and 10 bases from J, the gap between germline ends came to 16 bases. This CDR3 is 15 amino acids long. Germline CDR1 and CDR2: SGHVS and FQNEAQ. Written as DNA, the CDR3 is TGTGCCAGCAGCTTAGGGGTCAGTCACCGGGGAAAACTGTTTTTT. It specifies CASSLGVSHRGKLFF. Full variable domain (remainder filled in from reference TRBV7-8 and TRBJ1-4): GAGVSQSPRYKVAKRGQDVALRCDPISGHVSLFWYQQALGQGPEFLTYFQNEAQLDKSGLPSDRFFAERPEGSVSTLKIQRTQQEDSAVYLCASSLGVSHRGKLFFGSGTQLSVL.

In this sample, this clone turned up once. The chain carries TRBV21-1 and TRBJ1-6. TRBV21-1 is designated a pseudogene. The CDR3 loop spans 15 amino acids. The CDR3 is CASSKGPQGLPPLHF. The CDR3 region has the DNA TGTGCCAGCAGCAAGGGACCCCAGGGATTACCACCCCTCCACTTT.

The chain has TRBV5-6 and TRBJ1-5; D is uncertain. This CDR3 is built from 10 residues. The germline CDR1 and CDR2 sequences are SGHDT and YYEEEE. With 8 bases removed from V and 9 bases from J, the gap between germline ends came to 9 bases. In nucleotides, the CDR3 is TGTGCCAGTCTCCCTTGGCCCCAGCATTTT. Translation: CASLPWPQHF.

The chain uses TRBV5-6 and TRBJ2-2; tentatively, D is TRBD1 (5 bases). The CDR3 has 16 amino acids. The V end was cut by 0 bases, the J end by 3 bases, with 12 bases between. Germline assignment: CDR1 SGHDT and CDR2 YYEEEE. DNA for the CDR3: TGTGCCAGCAGCTTGGTTCTAGGGGCCGACACCGGGGAGCTGTTTTTT. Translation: CASSLVLGADTGELFF.

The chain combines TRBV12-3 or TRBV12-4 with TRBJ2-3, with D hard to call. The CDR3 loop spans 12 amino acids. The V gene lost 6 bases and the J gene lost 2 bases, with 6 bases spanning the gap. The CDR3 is CASSPPTDTQYF. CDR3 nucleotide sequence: TGTGCCAGCAGCCCACCCACAGATACGCAGTATTTT.